The T cell receptor (beta chain) under discussion was sequenced for a study of T-cell reconstitution after alpha-beta-depleted transplantation in children. Overall study results and limits: Surviving recipient T cells and thymic progenitors underlay high day-60 TCRbeta diversity in some patients.

This clonotype occurred a few times. Its specificity is unknown. The authors prepared the TCRbeta library with unique molecular identifiers. TCRdb ran MiXCR on the PCR reads and lists one entry per CDR3 protein. The sample includes around 500,000 distinct CDR3 sequences, more than 20% of them seen just once. There are 15 residues in the CDR3. Trimming pared 6 bases from V and 7 bases from J, leaving 16 bases between. Germline V CDR1 and CDR2: MNHNS, SASEGT. The genes are TRBV6-1 and TRBJ1-6, with D unclear. This sequence was found in a boy less than two years old who had a stem cell transplant for acute myeloid leukemia, so the T cells may come from the graft donor. Sequences were derived from PBMCs, mostly from graft donor cells, sampled 360 days after TCRalphabeta/CD19-depleted stem cell transplant. This CDR3 is CASSREGGYNSPLHF. The CDR3 DNA reads TGTGCCAGCAGCCGAGAGGGAGGCTACAATTCACCCCTCCACTTT.